Sequencing of this T cell receptor beta chain was carried out in a study of blood T cell repertoires in COVID-19. Study background: Samples of COVID-19 (acute and convalescent) were obtained from the United States, Italy and Spain. PBMCs, B-cell-depleted T cells, or T cells provided the cDNA or gDNA that made up the material.

Original handling: Amplifying reference gene primers gave estimates of nucleated cell counts. Here immunoSEQ multiplex PCR was the method, and the copy in TCRdb shows in-frame clones only, minus some. V and J calls and clone size are copied from that table; D and trimming were computed from the DNA. The data contain almost 65,000 clones, more than 70% of them singletons. Germline CDR1 reads SGHAT; CDR2 reads FQNNGV. The CDR3 extends over 13 amino acids. V was cut by 3 bases and J by 7 bases, with 13 bases left in between. Participants, about 18 to 90 years old, spanned fewer than 30 US areas. Specimen: PBMCs or T cells enriched from blood (not recorded which). The receptor comes from a woman between 40 and 55 years old who had recovered from COVID-19. The chain recombines TRBV11-2 with TRBJ2-7; perhaps TRBD2 as D (5 bases). The DNA of the CDR3 is TGTGCCAGCAGCTTCAGCGGATCGGGGGAGCAGTACTTC. This sequence encodes CASSFSGSGEQYF.